A single sample gave rise to the 26 T cell receptor beta chains below, sequenced in a study of cytomegalovirus exposure and HLA in healthy donors. Vbeta (60) and Jbeta (13) primers were used in the PCR. TCRdb's copy holds only in-frame clones and misses some; the assay was immunoSEQ multiplex PCR. The table includes over 150,000 clones, about 77% detected once. Sequencing was carried out using PBMCs. All receptors derive from a woman in her twenties or thirties in good health and CMV-seronegative.

J is TRBJ2-1 and V is TRBV19; tentatively, D is TRBD1 (5 bases). The CDR3 is 17 residues long. Trimming removed 4 bases at V and 4 bases at J, with 20 bases between. The V gene's germline CDR1 is LNHDA and CDR2 SQIVND (reference sequence). The CDR3, as DNA: TGTGCCAGTAGTAGGAGAGGACACTACCAAAGATACAATGAGCAGTTCTTC. This encodes CASSRRGHYQRYNEQFF.

The chain is built from TRBV27 and TRBJ2-7; D not resolved. The V gene's germline CDR1 is MNHEY and CDR2 SMNVEV (reference sequence). The CDR3 contains 13 residues. Deletions cut 3 bases from V and 3 bases from J, with 9 bases between. DNA of the CDR3: TGTGCCAGCAGTTTGGGCAGAATCTACGAGCAGTACTTC. This encodes CASSLGRIYEQYF.

The count of this clone is one. The rearrangement links TRBV10-1 to TRBJ1-2, with D hard to call. There are 11 residues in the CDR3. Trimming removed 7 bases from V and 8 bases from J, with 11 bases in between. CDR1 and CDR2 from the germline V gene are WNHNN and SYGVQD (reference sequence). The CDR3 region is CASKDFWGYTF. As DNA, the CDR3 is TGCGCCAGCAAAGACTTCTGGGGCTACACCTTC.

Only one count was recorded for this clone. The chain uses TRBV11-2 and TRBJ1-1; D might be TRBD1 (5 bases). V was cut by 6 bases and J by 0 bases, with 14 bases left in between. CDR1 and CDR2 (germline): SGHAT, FQNNGV. CDR3 length: 15 amino acids. In DNA, the CDR3 is TGTGCCAGCAGACCAGGGCGGATTATGAACACTGAAGCTTTCTTT. Protein: CASRPGRIMNTEAFF.

This clone was found a few times. The gene calls are TRBV6-5 and TRBJ1-4, with D uncertain. There are 13 residues in the CDR3. Germline assignment: CDR1 MNHEY and CDR2 SVGAGI. The V and J ends lost 4 bases and 8 bases respectively, with 11 bases between them. CDR3 loop: CASSSLRAEKLFF. Written as DNA, the CDR3 is TGTGCCAGCAGTTCCCTGAGGGCCGAAAAACTGTTTTTT.

The V and J genes are TRBV5-4 and TRBJ1-4; D not resolved. CDR3 length: 15 amino acids. The germline V gene encodes CDR1 SGHNT and CDR2 YYREEE (reference sequence). Trimming left V 0 bases short and J 1 base short, with 7 bases between. The CDR3 is CASSLVGGTNEKLFF. CDR3 DNA: TGTGCCAGCAGCTTGGTTGGAGGAACTAATGAAAAACTGTTTTTT.

The chain employs TRBV30 and TRBJ1-1, with 9 bases aligning to TRBD1. This CDR3 spans 15 amino acids. J lost 0 bases, V lost 3 bases, and 5 bases had no gene match. CDR1 is GTSNPN, CDR2 SVGIG, per germline (reference sequence). As DNA, the CDR3 is TGTGCCTGGAGATGGACAGGGGCTATGAACACTGAAGCTTTCTTT. As protein: CAWRWTGAMNTEAFF. Drawing the rest from reference TRBV30 and TRBJ1-1, the complete variable domain is SQTIHQWPATLVQPVGSPLSLECTVEGTSNPNLYWYRQAAGRGLQLLFYSVGIGQISSEVPQNLSASRPQDRQFILSSKKLLLSDSGFYLCAWRWTGAMNTEAFFGQGTRLTVV.

The chain has TRBV6-5 and TRBJ2-7, with 7 positions matching TRBD1. V was pared by 6 bases and J by 6 bases, with 5 bases of the junction left unmatched. Germline CDR1 and CDR2: MNHEY and SVGAGI. The CDR3 is 12 amino acids. The DNA of the CDR3 is TGTGCCAGCAGCCGAGACAGGGCCGAGCAGTACTTC. Amino acids: CASSRDRAEQYF.

The V gene is TRBV11-2, the J gene TRBJ1-2, with 11 bases that match TRBD1. V lost 1 base, J lost 5 bases, and 9 bases stayed unmatched. CDR1 and CDR2 (germline): SGHAT, FQNNGV. The CDR3 runs 17 residues. The DNA for the CDR3 is TGTGCCAGCAGCTTAGGGGTCCGGACAGGGGGCTTATATGGCTACACCTTC. Amino acid sequence: CASSLGVRTGGLYGYTF.

This clone showed up just once. The chain is built from TRBV20-1 and TRBJ2-7; D is unresolved. This CDR3 contains 10 residues. Germline V gene sequence: CDR1 DFQATT, CDR2 SNEGSKA (reference sequence). Between the trimmed V and J ends, which lost 5 bases and 6 bases, there was a span of 8 bases. CDR3 residues: CSAAQREQYF. The CDR3 nucleotides read TGCAGTGCTGCACAACGCGAGCAGTACTTC.

The chain recombines TRBV7-6 with TRBJ2-7; 11 bases fit TRBD2. Germline lookup yields CDR1 SGHVS and CDR2 FNYEAQ. V lost 1 base, J lost 7 bases, and 15 bases stayed unmatched. The CDR3 consists of 18 residues. The CDR3 here is CASSLGEQTSGRYQEQYF. In DNA form, the CDR3 reads TGTGCCAGCAGCTTAGGAGAACAAACTAGCGGGAGATACCAGGAGCAGTACTTC.

This chain connects TRBV2 to TRBJ1-5; D is ambiguous. Trimming shortened V by 2 bases and J by 0 bases, and 5 bases separated the two germline ends. Germline V lookup: CDR1 SNHLY, CDR2 FYNNEI. CDR3 length: 14 amino acids. The CDR3 nucleotides are TGTGCCAGCAGTGAAACATTTAGCAATCAGCCCCAGCATTTT. This encodes CASSETFSNQPQHF.

This clone came up once. The chain is built from TRBV5-3 and TRBJ2-3; 8 nucleotides align to TRBD2. TRBV5-3 is labeled an ORF, and its function is uncertain. The trim removed 5 bases at V and 0 bases at J, leaving 17 bases unmatched. The CDR3 runs 19 residues. CDR3 sequence reads: CARSAQEAGGPLSTDTQYF. The DNA for the CDR3 is TGTGCCAGAAGTGCCCAAGAGGCGGGAGGACCACTAAGCACAGATACGCAGTATTTT.

This clone was observed a few times. The V call is TRBV6-1, the J call TRBJ1-2; tentatively, D is TRBD1 (6 bases). The CDR3 length is 13 residues. The V and J ends lost 6 bases and 4 bases respectively, with 12 bases between them. Germline CDR1 and CDR2: MNHNS and SASEGT. CDR3: CASSVGAFYGYTF. CDR3 nucleotide sequence: TGTGCCAGCAGCGTGGGGGCCTTCTATGGCTACACCTTC.

The table lists this clone with a count of one. The chain recombines TRBV13 with TRBJ2-1; 11 nucleotides agree with TRBD1. The CDR3 spans 16 residues. CDR1 and CDR2 from the germline V gene are PRHDT and FYEKMQ (reference sequence). Trimming removed 3 bases from V and 3 bases from J; junction bases left unmatched: 4. The CDR3 nucleotides are TGTGCCAGCAGCTTGGGGACAGGGGGAAGCTACAATGAGCAGTTCTTC. Amino acids: CASSLGTGGSYNEQFF.

The chain couples TRBV30 to TRBJ1-1; unclear D gene. V lost 1 base to trimming and J lost 0 bases, with 15 bases between them. The CDR3 consists of 16 residues. Germline V gene lookup returns CDR1 GTSNPN and CDR2 SVGIG (reference sequence). Written as DNA, the CDR3 is TGTGCCTGGAGTGCCCCGTGGAGGCACCTGAACACTGAAGCTTTCTTT. Protein: CAWSAPWRHLNTEAFF.

The rearrangement links TRBV5-6 to TRBJ2-7, with 7 bases fitting TRBD1. V lost 2 bases, J lost 1 base, and 3 bases stayed unmatched. This CDR3 spans 14 amino acids. Germline V gene lookup returns CDR1 SGHDT and CDR2 YYEEEE. The CDR3 DNA follows: TGTGCCAGCAGCTTCGACAGGGAATCCTACGAGCAGTACTTC. Amino acids: CASSFDRESYEQYF.

V gene TRBV9 combines with J gene TRBJ2-6, with TRBD2 matching over 10 bases. The V gene's germline CDR1 is SGDLS and CDR2 YYNGEE. Trimming at V came to 5 bases and at J to 4 bases, leaving 6 bases not matched to a gene. The length of the CDR3 is 16 residues. The CDR3 reads CASRSLAGAGANVLTF. Here the CDR3 DNA reads TGTGCCAGCAGGTCTCTAGCGGGAGCCGGGGCCAACGTCCTGACTTTC.

The chain uses TRBV15 and TRBJ1-6; 7 bases line up with TRBD1. The V gene end was trimmed by 3 bases and the J gene end by 7 bases; junction bases not matched to a gene: 6. This CDR3 comprises 15 residues. The germline gives CDR1 LNHNV, CDR2 YYDKDF (reference sequence). The CDR3 sequence: CATSSWGQLNSPLHF. CDR3 bases: TGTGCCACCAGCAGCTGGGGACAGTTGAATTCACCCCTCCACTTT.

The J gene is TRBJ1-4, the V gene TRBV18; D is possibly TRBD1 (6 bases). V was clipped by 4 bases and J by 4 bases, with 10 bases between them. Looked up from germline, CDR1 is KGHSH and CDR2 is LQKENI. The CDR3 totals 14 residues. CDR3 sequence: CASSRRQDNEKLFF. The CDR3 coding sequence is TGTGCCAGCTCACGCCGACAGGATAATGAAAAACTGTTTTTT.

This clone came up once. The chain is built from TRBV7-9 and TRBJ1-2; unclear D gene. The CDR3 loop spans 13 amino acids. The V gene's germline CDR1 is SEHNR and CDR2 FQNEAQ (reference sequence). V was pared by 3 bases and J by 4 bases, with 9 bases between. The CDR3 protein is CASSFDTAYGYTF. CDR3 DNA: TGTGCCAGCAGCTTCGACACAGCCTATGGCTACACCTTC.

The CDR3 protein is CASSSSGTGNYEQYF. CDR3 nucleotide sequence: TGTGCCAGCTCATCTTCCGGGACAGGTAACTACGAGCAGTACTTC. V is TRBV18 and J is TRBJ2-5, with 8 bases aligning to TRBD1. The J call may be wrong; the DNA end is better matched by TRBJ2-7. Germline V gene lookup returns CDR1 KGHSH and CDR2 LQKENI. The CDR3 extends over 15 amino acids.

The genes are TRBV30 and TRBJ2-7; D possibly corresponds to TRBD1 (6 bases). Deletions cut 3 bases from V and 0 bases from J, with 18 bases between. The CDR3 totals 16 residues. CDR1 GTSNPN and CDR2 SVGIG come from the germline V gene (reference sequence). The CDR3 region is CAWRGGMGRGSYEQYF. CDR3 coding DNA: TGTGCCTGGAGAGGGGGTATGGGCAGGGGCTCCTACGAGCAGTACTTC.

There are a few counts of this clone. This chain connects TRBV6-5 to TRBJ2-1; a weak D match, TRBD2 (5 bases). Germline lookup yields CDR1 MNHEY and CDR2 SVGAGI. The CDR3 totals 14 residues. The V end was cut by 5 bases, the J end by 10 bases, with 18 bases between. The CDR3 protein is CASSVTLGVSEQFF. Written as DNA, the CDR3 is TGTGCCAGCAGTGTAACGCTGGGAGTAAGCGAGCAGTTCTTC.

The table lists this clone with a few counts. The rearrangement links TRBV4-2 to TRBJ2-7, with D perhaps TRBD2 (6 bases). The CDR3 contains 10 residues. In germline, CDR1 is LGHNA, CDR2 YNFKEQ. Trimming removed 8 bases from V and 6 bases from J, with 8 bases in between. The DNA for the CDR3 is TGTGCCAGCGGCGGGACCGAGCAGTACTTC. Encoded protein: CASGGTEQYF.

This clone was recorded once. The J gene is TRBJ2-5, the V gene TRBV2, with 7 nucleotides matching TRBD2. The V and J ends lost 8 bases and 1 base, in that order; junction bases with no gene match: 4. Germline CDR1 and CDR2: SNHLY and FYNNEI. The CDR3 is made up of 13 amino acids. This CDR3 is CASQTSTQETQYF. CDR3 sequence (DNA): TGTGCCAGCCAGACTAGCACCCAAGAGACCCAGTACTTC.